A selection of T cell receptor beta chains follows, all from one sample in a study of cytotoxic CD8 clonotypes in ibrutinib-treated CLL. Assay used: immunoSEQ multiplex PCR; TCRdb lists only in-frame clones, some missing. The repertoire holds over 200,000 clones, with 75% to 85% as singletons. The source material was PBMCs, sampled after 12 months of ibrutinib treatment. Receptor source: a human donor with chronic lymphocytic leukemia. Each CDR3 is given with its conserved first and last residue. A D gene is named only where the DNA matches it firmly. The size of a clone is reported for some rows only, either as once, few or many, or as a class for expanded clones.

d_gene	v_gene	abundance	j_gene	CDR3nt	CDR3aa
-	TRBV27	-	TRBJ2-7	TGTGCCAGCAGTTCCCCGTGGCAGGGTTCCAACGAGCAGTACTTC	CASSSPWQGSNEQYF
-	TRBV4-1	-	TRBJ1-2	TGCGCCAGCAGCCAAGATAATCTCTCTAACTATGGCTACACCTTC	CASSQDNLSNYGYTF
TRBD2	TRBV6-4	-	TRBJ2-3	TGTGCCAGCAGCTCAACTAGCGGGGGGGCCGGGGATACGCAGTATTTT	CASSSTSGGAGDTQYF
-	TRBV2	-	TRBJ2-7	TGTGCCAGCAGCTTCGGGTTCGAGCAGTACTTC	CASSFGFEQYF
-	TRBV2	-	TRBJ1-2	TGTGCCGGGATGGACAGCCTGACTAAATGCTACACCTTC	CAGMDSLTKCYTF
TRBD2	TRBV9	-	TRBJ2-3	TGTGCCAGCAGCCGACTAGCGGTACAAGATACGCAGTATTTT	CASSRLAVQDTQYF
TRBD2	TRBV11-2	-	TRBJ2-4	TGTGCCAGCAGCTTAGATTGGGGAGGGGCCAAAAACATTCAGTACTTC	CASSLDWGGAKNIQYF
TRBD1	TRBV2	-	TRBJ2-7	TGTGCCAGCAGAGTTGGGACAGGGCTCTCCTACGAGCAGTACTTC	CASRVGTGLSYEQYF
-	TRBV18	-	TRBJ2-1	TGTGCCAGCTCCCCTAGGCTAGCCTACAATGAGCAGTTCTTC	CASSPRLAYNEQFF
-	TRBV6-1	-	TRBJ2-2	TGTGCCAGCAGTTCCACAGGGTCAGGGGAGCTGTTTTTT	CASSSTGSGELFF
-	TRBV2	-	TRBJ1-1	TGTGCCAGCAGTGAGTCCGGGGGGCTGAACACTGAAGCTTTCTTT	CASSESGGLNTEAFF
TRBD1	TRBV28	-	TRBJ2-7	TGTGCCAGCTCGACCCGGGCAGGGGGATCCGAGCAGTACTTC	CASSTRAGGSEQYF
-	TRBV27	-	TRBJ2-7	TGTGCCAGCAGAACTTTTTACGAGCAGTACTTC	CASRTFYEQYF
-	TRBV9	-	TRBJ1-5	TGTGCCAGCAGCGTAGGGGTAAGCAATCAGCCCCAGCATTTT	CASSVGVSNQPQHF
-	TRBV29-1	-	TRBJ1-2	TGCAGCGTTGTTAGGGACGCCTATGGCTACACCTTC	CSVVRDAYGYTF
-	TRBV5-4	-	TRBJ1-5	TGTGCCAGCAGCTTCCCTGGTCAGCCCCAGCATTTT	CASSFPGQPQHF
-	TRBV27	-	TRBJ2-7	TGTGCCAGCCGCGGACTAAGGCGGAACTCCTACGAGCAGTACTTC	CASRGLRRNSYEQYF
-	TRBV18	-	TRBJ1-1	TGTGCCAGCTCACCTACAGGCCCGAACACTGAAGCTTTCTTT	CASSPTGPNTEAFF
-	TRBV18	once	TRBJ1-2	TGTGCCAGCTCAACCGGGGGCAACTATGGCTACACCTTC	CASSTGGNYGYTF
-	TRBV4-2	-	TRBJ2-7	TGTGCCAGCAGCCAAGATGTCCTAGGTTACGAGCAGTACTTC	CASSQDVLGYEQYF
TRBD2	TRBV7-7	-	TRBJ2-7	TGTGCTAGCAGTCCGACTAGCGGGGGACCCTACGAGCAGTACTTC	CASSPTSGGPYEQYF
TRBD2	TRBV4-1	-	TRBJ2-3	TGCGCCAGCAGCCCCGGGGGGGCTCGCACAGATACGCAGTATTTT	CASSPGGARTDTQYF
-	TRBV9	-	TRBJ1-4	TGTGCCAGCAGCGTAGATCTAAGGGGGGGTGAAAAACTGTTTTTT	CASSVDLRGGEKLFF
-	TRBV6-4	-	TRBJ1-4	TGTGCCAGCAGTGACTCTTTTGCGGATGAAAAACTGTTTTTT	CASSDSFADEKLFF
-	TRBV11-3	-	TRBJ2-5	TGTGCCAGCAGCTTACTGGGCGGAGAGACCCAGTACTTC	CASSLLGGETQYF
TRBD2	TRBV4-1	-	TRBJ2-1	TGCGCCAGCAGCCAAGATCTACTAGCGGGGGCAGGGGAGCAGTTCTTC	CASSQDLLAGAGEQFF
-	TRBV9	many	TRBJ2-5	TGTGCCAGCAGCGTAGGTCTGGAGACCCAGTACTTC	CASSVGLETQYF
TRBD2	TRBV28	-	TRBJ2-1	TGTGCCTCCACAGCGGGAGGGCCTTACAATGAGCAGTTCTTC	CASTAGGPYNEQFF
-	TRBV4-1	-	TRBJ1-6	TGCGCCAGCAGCCAACCCCTCAGTTGGGGCCGGGGGTCCTCACCCCTCCACTTT	CASSQPLSWGRGSSPLHF
-	TRBV19	few	TRBJ1-2	TGTGCCAGTAGTTCTTCCCTGAACTATGGCTACACCTTC	CASSSSLNYGYTF
TRBD2	TRBV2	-	TRBJ2-1	TGTGCCAGCAAGAGAACTAGCGGGAGTAGAACTGAGCAGTTCTTC	CASKRTSGSRTEQFF
-	TRBV7-2	-	TRBJ2-7	TGTGCCAGCAGTTATGCGGGGCGGGGATGGGAGCAGTACTTC	CASSYAGRGWEQYF
-	TRBV6-5	-	TRBJ1-4	TGTGCCAGCAGTTACAAAGGGAGTTTTGGGGAAAAACTGTTTTTT	CASSYKGSFGEKLFF
-	TRBV27	few	TRBJ1-5	TGTGCCAGCAGTTTATCGGGGGGTACAGTCAATCAGCCCCAGCATTTT	CASSLSGGTVNQPQHF
-	TRBV6-5	few	TRBJ2-7	TGTGCCAGCAGTTCGCTCAGGAGCTCCTACGAGCAGTACTTC	CASSSLRSSYEQYF
TRBD2	TRBV28	once	TRBJ2-5	TGTGCCAGCAGTCCATGGACTAGCCAAGAGACCCAGTACTTC	CASSPWTSQETQYF
-	TRBV9	-	TRBJ2-1	TGTGCCAGCAGCGTAGCACAGGGTGTGAGTGAGCAGTTCTTC	CASSVAQGVSEQFF
TRBD1	TRBV11-2	-	TRBJ2-5	TGTGCCAGCAGCCTACTCCCGAGGGGGCCCCAAGAGACCCAGTACTTC	CASSLLPRGPQETQYF
-	TRBV28	-	TRBJ2-5	TGTGCCAGCAGTTTATCCAGGGAAACCCAAGAGACCCAGTACTTC	CASSLSRETQETQYF
TRBD1	TRBV5-1	-	TRBJ1-1	TGCGCCAGTACCACAGGGGCGCAGGGGGTGAACACTGAAGCTTTCTTT	CASTTGAQGVNTEAFF
TRBD2	TRBV28	-	TRBJ2-1	TGTGCCAGCAGTTTAGGGCTAGCGGGAGGGTTCAATGAGCAGTTCTTC	CASSLGLAGGFNEQFF
-	TRBV6-5	-	TRBJ2-7	TGTGCCAGCAGTGCGACAGGTATTTACGAGCAGTACTTC	CASSATGIYEQYF
-	TRBV6-5	once	TRBJ2-7	TGTGCCAGCAGTTACTCGGGGGGCAGGCAGGGTGAGCAGTACTTC	CASSYSGGRQGEQYF
TRBD2	TRBV5-1	-	TRBJ2-3	TGCGCCAGCAGCCGAGAGCGGGGGTTCACAGATACGCAGTATTTT	CASSRERGFTDTQYF
-	TRBV6-6	-	TRBJ1-6	TGTGCCAGCCAACCTAGAAATAATTCACCCCTCCACTTT	CASQPRNNSPLHF
TRBD1	TRBV29-1	once	TRBJ2-2	TGCAGCGTTGAACCACGCTCCGGGACAGGGGGCACCGGGGAGCTGTTTTTT	CSVEPRSGTGGTGELFF
TRBD1	TRBV27	-	TRBJ2-2	TGTGCCAGCAGTCCCTGGACAGGGGAGGTCACCGGGGAGCTGTTTTTT	CASSPWTGEVTGELFF
TRBD1	TRBV5-6	-	TRBJ1-1	TGTGCCAGCAGCTTGGACAGGGGGCCCGCCCAGTGGGTCACTGAAGCTTTCTTT	CASSLDRGPAQWVTEAFF
TRBD1	TRBV25-1	-	TRBJ1-2	TGTGCCAGCAGTATGGACAGGCCCCCCTATGGCTACACCTTC	CASSMDRPPYGYTF
-	TRBV9	-	TRBJ2-7	TGTGCCAGCAGCCGGGGGCGATACACCTACGAGCAGTACTTC	CASSRGRYTYEQYF
-	TRBV6-1	-	TRBJ1-2	TGTGCCAGCAGTGATCCGACAGGTTATTATGGCTACACCTTC	CASSDPTGYYGYTF
-	TRBV29-1	-	TRBJ2-7	TGCAGCGTTGGCGGACCTGGAGGGCACGAGCAGTACTTC	CSVGGPGGHEQYF
-	TRBV6-6	-	TRBJ1-5	TGTGCCAGCAGGCAGGGGAATAGCAATCAGCCCCAGCATTTT	CASRQGNSNQPQHF